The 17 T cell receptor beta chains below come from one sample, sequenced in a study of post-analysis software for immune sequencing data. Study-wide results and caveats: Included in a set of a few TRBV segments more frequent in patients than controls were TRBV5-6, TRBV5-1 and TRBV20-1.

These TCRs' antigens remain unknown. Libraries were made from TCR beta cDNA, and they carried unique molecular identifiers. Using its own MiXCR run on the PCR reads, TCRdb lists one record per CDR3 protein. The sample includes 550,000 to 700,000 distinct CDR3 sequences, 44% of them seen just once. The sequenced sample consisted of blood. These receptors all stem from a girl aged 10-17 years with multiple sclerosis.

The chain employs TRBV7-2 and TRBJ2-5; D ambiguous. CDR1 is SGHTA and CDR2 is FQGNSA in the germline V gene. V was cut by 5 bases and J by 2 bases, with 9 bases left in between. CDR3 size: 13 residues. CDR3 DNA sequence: TGTGCCAGCAGCCGGGCGCTTCAAGAGACCCAGTACTTC. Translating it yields CASSRALQETQYF.

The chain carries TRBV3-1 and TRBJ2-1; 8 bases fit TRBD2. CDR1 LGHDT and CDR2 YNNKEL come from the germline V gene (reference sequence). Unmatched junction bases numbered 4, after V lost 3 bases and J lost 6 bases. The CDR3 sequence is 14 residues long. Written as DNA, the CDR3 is TGTGCCAGCAGCCAGGCGGGGGGAATCAATGAGCAGTTCTTC. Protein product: CASSQAGGINEQFF.

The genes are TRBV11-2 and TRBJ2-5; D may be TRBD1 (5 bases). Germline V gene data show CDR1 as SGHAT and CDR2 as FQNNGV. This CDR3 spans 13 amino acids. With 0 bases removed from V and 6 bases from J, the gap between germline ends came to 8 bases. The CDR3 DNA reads TGTGCCAGCAGCTTAGACAGGACACAGACCCAGTACTTC. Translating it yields CASSLDRTQTQYF.

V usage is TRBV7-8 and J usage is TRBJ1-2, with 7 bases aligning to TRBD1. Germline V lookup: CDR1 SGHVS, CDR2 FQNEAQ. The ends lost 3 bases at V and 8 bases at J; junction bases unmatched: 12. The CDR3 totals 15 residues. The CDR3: CASSLTQGDGGGYTF. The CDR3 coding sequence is TGTGCCAGCAGCTTGACGCAGGGGGATGGAGGGGGCTACACCTTC.

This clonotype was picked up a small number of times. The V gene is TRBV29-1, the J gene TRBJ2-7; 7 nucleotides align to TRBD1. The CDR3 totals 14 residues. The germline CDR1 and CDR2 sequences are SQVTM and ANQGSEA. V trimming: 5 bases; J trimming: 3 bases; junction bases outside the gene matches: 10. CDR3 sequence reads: CSVMTGLGHYEQYF. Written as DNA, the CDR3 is TGCAGCGTTATGACAGGGTTAGGACACTACGAGCAGTACTTC.

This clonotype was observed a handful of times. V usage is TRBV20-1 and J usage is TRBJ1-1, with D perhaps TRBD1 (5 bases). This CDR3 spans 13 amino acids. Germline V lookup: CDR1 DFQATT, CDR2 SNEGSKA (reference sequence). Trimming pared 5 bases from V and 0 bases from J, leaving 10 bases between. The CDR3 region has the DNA TGCAGTGCTTGGAGGGGAATGAACACTGAAGCTTTCTTT. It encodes CSAWRGMNTEAFF.

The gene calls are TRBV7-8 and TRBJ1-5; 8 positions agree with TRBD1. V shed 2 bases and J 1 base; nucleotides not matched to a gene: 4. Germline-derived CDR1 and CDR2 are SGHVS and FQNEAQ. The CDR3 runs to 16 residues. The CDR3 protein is CASSLQGAMSNQPQHF. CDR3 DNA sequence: TGTGCCAGCAGCTTACAGGGGGCAATGAGCAATCAGCCCCAGCATTTT.

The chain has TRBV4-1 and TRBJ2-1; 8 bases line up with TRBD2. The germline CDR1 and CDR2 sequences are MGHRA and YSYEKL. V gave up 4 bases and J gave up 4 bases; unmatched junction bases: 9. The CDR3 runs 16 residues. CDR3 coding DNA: TGCGCCAGCAGCCGTGGTGTAGCGGGGAGTTACAATGAGCAGTTCTTC. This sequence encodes CASSRGVAGSYNEQFF.

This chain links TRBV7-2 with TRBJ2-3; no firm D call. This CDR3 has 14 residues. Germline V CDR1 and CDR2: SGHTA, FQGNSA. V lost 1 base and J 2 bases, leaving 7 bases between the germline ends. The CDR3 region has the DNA TGTGCCAGCAGCTTAGGCGACTTCACAGATACGCAGTATTTT. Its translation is CASSLGDFTDTQYF.

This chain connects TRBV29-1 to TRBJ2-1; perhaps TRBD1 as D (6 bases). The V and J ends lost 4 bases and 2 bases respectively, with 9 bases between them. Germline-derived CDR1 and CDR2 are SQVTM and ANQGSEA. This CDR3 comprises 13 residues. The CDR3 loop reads CSVADSTYNEQFF. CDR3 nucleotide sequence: TGCAGCGTTGCGGACAGCACCTACAATGAGCAGTTCTTC.

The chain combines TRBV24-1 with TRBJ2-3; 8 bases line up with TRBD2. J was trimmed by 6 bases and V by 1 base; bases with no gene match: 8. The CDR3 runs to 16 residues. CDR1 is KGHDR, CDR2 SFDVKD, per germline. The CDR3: CATSDFPGGPSDTQYF. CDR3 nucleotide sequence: TGTGCCACCAGTGATTTTCCGGGAGGGCCGTCCGATACGCAGTATTTT.

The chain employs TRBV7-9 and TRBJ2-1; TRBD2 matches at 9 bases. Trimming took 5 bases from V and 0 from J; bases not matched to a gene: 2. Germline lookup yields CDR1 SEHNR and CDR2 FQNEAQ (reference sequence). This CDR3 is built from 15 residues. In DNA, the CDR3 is TGTGCCAGCAGCCGGACTAGCGACTCCTACAATGAGCAGTTCTTC. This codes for CASSRTSDSYNEQFF.

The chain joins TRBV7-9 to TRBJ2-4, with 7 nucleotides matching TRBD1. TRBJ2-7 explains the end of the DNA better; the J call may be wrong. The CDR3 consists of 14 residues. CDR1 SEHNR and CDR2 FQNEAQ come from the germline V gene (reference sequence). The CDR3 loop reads CASSSGTDLYEQYF. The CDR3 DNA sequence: TGTGCCAGCAGTTCCGGGACAGATCTCTACGAGCAGTACTTC.

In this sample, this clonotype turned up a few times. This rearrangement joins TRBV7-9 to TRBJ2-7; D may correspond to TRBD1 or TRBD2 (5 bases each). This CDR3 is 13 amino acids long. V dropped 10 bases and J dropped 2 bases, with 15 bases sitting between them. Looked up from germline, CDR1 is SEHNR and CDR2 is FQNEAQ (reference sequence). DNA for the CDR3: TGTGCCACCACGGGGCGGGTTCCCTACGAGCAGTACTTC. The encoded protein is CATTGRVPYEQYF.

The CDR3 DNA reads as TGCAGTGCTAGAGGGACTAGCGGGGACAATGAGCAGTTCTTC. Residues: CSARGTSGDNEQFF. The J gene is TRBJ2-1, the V gene TRBV20-1; 12 bases fit TRBD2. The CDR3 extends over 14 amino acids. V lost 1 base to trimming and J lost 5 bases; unmatched junction nucleotides: 0. CDR1 and CDR2 from the germline V gene are DFQATT and SNEGSKA (reference sequence).

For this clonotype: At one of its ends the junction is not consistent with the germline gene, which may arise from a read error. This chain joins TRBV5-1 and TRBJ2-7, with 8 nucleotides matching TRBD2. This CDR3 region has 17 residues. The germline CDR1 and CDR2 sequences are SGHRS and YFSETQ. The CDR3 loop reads CASSFGSSGRTGYEQYF. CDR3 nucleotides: TGCGCCAGTAGCTTCGGTTCCAGCGGGAGAACCGGCTACGAGCAGTACTTC.

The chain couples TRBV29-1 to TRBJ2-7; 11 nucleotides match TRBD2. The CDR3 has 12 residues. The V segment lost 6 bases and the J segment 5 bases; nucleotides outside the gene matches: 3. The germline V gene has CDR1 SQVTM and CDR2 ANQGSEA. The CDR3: CSVTLAGDEQYF. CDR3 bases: TGCAGCGTGACACTAGCGGGGGACGAGCAGTACTTC.